A selection of T cell receptor beta chains follows, all from one sample in a study of blood T cell repertoires in COVID-19. TCRdb's copy holds only in-frame clones and misses some; the assay was immunoSEQ multiplex PCR. Of 84,000 or so clones detected, over 70% appear once; the ten largest clones hold 35% to 40%. Sequenced: peripheral blood. The source is an elderly man with active or convalescent COVID-19. Each CDR3 is given with its conserved first and last residue. A D gene is named only where the DNA matches it firmly. The size of a clone is reported for some rows only, either as once, few or many, or as a class for expanded clones.

>TRBJ2-4|-|-|TRBV19|14
CASSISAGRSIQYF
TGTGCCAGTAGTATCTCGGCAGGGCGTAGCATTCAGTACTTC
>TRBJ2-7|TRBD1|-|TRBV6-6|14
CASSWRQGGYEQYF
TGTGCCAGCAGTTGGCGACAGGGGGGCTACGAGCAGTACTTC
>TRBJ1-1|-|-|TRBV3-1/TRBV3-2|15
CASSSRREGLTEAFF
TGTGCCAGCAGCTCACGTCGCGAGGGACTCACTGAAGCTTTCTTT
>TRBJ1-2|-|-|TRBV7-5|15
CVRSSRGPREPGYTF
TGTGTCAGAAGCTCCCGAGGGCCACGGGAACCGGGCTACACCTTC
>TRBJ1-5|TRBD1|-|TRBV6-5|14
CASSRDREAQPQHF
TGTGCCAGCAGTCGGGACAGGGAAGCTCAGCCCCAGCATTTT
>TRBJ1-5|TRBD1|-|TRBV6-5|15
CASSYGSGGNQPQHF
TGTGCCAGCAGTTACGGCTCAGGGGGTAATCAGCCCCAGCATTTT
>TRBJ2-3|TRBD1|-|TRBV6-1|15
CASSEGGGRADTQYF
TGTGCCAGCAGTGAAGGAGGGGGCAGGGCAGATACGCAGTATTTT
>TRBJ2-5|-|-|TRBV5-1|15
CASSLGPRQQETQYF
TGCGCCAGCAGCTTGGGTCCGAGGCAGCAAGAGACCCAGTACTTC
>TRBJ1-2|-|once|TRBV6-6|13
CASSSRINYGYTF
TGTGCCAGCAGTTCCAGGATTAACTATGGCTACACCTTC
>TRBJ1-2|-|once|TRBV19|15
CASSIGQPVNYGYTF
TGTGCCAGTAGTATAGGACAGCCTGTTAACTATGGCTACACCTTC
>TRBJ2-5|-|-|TRBV4-1|12
CASSQPLETQYF
TGCGCCAGCAGCCAACCCTTAGAGACCCAGTACTTC
>TRBJ1-2|TRBD1|-|TRBV2|14
CASSDRGPLSGYTF
TGTGCCAGCAGTGACAGGGGGCCCCTTAGTGGCTACACCTTC
>TRBJ1-5|-|-|TRBV16|16
CASSQSTVQSNQPQHF
TGTGCCAGCAGCCAATCGACAGTGCAAAGCAATCAGCCCCAGCATTTT
>TRBJ2-7|-|-|TRBV4-3|15
CASSQEVFSSYEQYF
TGCGCCAGCAGCCAAGAGGTTTTCAGCTCCTACGAGCAGTACTTC
>TRBJ1-3|-|many|TRBV5-1|14
CASSSSGTGNTIYF
TGCGCCAGCAGCTCATCCGGGACAGGAAACACCATATATTTT
>TRBJ2-1|TRBD1|-|TRBV7-8|15
CASSQTGIAYNEQFF
TGTGCCAGCAGCCAGACAGGGATAGCCTACAATGAGCAGTTCTTC
>TRBJ1-1|TRBD1|-|TRBV11-2|15
CASSATRGPDTEAFF
TGTGCCAGCAGCGCTACCAGGGGGCCGGACACTGAAGCTTTCTTT